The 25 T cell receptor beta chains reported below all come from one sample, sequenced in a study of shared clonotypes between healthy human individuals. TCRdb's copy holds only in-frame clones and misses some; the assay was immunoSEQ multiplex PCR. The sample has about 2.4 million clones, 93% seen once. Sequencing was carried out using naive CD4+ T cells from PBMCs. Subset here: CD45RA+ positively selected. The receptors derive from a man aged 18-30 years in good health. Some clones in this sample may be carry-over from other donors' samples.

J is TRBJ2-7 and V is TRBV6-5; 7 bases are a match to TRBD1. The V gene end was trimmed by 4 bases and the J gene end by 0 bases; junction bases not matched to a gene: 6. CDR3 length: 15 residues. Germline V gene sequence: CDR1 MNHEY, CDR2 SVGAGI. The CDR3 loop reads CASSSPGQSSYEQYF. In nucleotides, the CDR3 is TGTGCCAGCAGTTCGCCGGGACAGAGCTCCTACGAGCAGTACTTC.

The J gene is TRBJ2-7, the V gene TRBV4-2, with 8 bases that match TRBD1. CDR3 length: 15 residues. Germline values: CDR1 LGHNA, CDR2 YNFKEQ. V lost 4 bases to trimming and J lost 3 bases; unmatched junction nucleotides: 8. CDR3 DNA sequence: TGTGCCAGCAGCCTCCGGACAGGGTTGGTCTACGAGCAGTACTTC. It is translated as CASSLRTGLVYEQYF.

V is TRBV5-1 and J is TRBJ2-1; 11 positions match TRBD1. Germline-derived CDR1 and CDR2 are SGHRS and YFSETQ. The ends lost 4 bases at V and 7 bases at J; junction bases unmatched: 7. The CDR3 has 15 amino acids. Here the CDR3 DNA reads TGCGCCAGCAGCCTTGGGACAGGGGGTTGGAATGAGCAGTTCTTC. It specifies CASSLGTGGWNEQFF. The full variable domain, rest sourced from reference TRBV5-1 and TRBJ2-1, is KAGVTQTPRYLIKTRGQQVTLSCSPISGHRSVSWYQQTPGQGLQFLFEYFSETQRNKGNFPGRFSGRQFSNSRSEMNVSTLELGDSALYLCASSLGTGGWNEQFFGPGTRLTVL.

The CDR3 region has the DNA TGTGCCAGCAGCCAAGATCTTGGTCAGAATTATAATGAGCAGTTCTTC. Translated: CASSQDLGQNYNEQFF. The chain joins TRBV4-2 to TRBJ2-1; no clear D gene. Trimming cost V 0 bases and J 7 bases, with 16 bases left between them. Per the germline V gene, CDR1 is LGHNA and CDR2 is YNFKEQ. The CDR3 totals 16 residues.

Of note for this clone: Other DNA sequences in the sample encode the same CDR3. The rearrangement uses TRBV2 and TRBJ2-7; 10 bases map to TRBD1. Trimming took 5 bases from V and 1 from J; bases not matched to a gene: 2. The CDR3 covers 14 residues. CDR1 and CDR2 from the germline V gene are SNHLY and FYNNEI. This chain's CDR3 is CASSTDRGSYEQYF. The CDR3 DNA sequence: TGTGCCAGCAGTACGGACAGGGGGTCCTACGAGCAGTACTTC.

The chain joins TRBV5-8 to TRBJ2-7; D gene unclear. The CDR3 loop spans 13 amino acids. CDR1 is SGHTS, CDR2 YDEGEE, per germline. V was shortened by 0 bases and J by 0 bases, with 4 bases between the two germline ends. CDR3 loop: CASSLEFSYEQYF. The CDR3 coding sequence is TGTGCCAGCAGCTTGGAGTTCTCCTACGAGCAGTACTTC.

The CDR3: CASTRAGPSYEQYF. CDR3 sequence (DNA): TGCGCCAGCACAAGAGCGGGACCCTCCTACGAGCAGTACTTC. The chain has TRBV23-1 and TRBJ2-7, with 7 bases that match TRBD2. TRBV23-1 carries the ORF label, with uncertain function. Trimming at V came to 7 bases and at J to 0 bases, leaving 6 bases not matched to a gene. The CDR3 consists of 14 residues.

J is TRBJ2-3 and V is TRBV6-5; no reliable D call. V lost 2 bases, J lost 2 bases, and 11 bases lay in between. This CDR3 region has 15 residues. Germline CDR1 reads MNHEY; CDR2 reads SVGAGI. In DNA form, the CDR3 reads TGTGCCAGCAGTTACCCCGGTCAGGCCACAGATACGCAGTATTTT. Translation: CASSYPGQATDTQYF.

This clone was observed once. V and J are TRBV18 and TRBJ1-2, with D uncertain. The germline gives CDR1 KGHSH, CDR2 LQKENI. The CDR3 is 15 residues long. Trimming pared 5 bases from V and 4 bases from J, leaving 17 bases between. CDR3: CASSTTGGWTYGYTF. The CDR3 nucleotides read TGTGCCAGCTCAACAACGGGAGGGTGGACCTATGGCTACACCTTC.

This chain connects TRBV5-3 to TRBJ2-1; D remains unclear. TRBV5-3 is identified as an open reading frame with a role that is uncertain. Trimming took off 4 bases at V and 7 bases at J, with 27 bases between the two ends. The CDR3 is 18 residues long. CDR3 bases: TGTGCCAGAAGCCCTCTTGGTCCATCCCGATGTTCGGAGAATGAGCAGTTCTTC. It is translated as CARSPLGPSRCSENEQFF.

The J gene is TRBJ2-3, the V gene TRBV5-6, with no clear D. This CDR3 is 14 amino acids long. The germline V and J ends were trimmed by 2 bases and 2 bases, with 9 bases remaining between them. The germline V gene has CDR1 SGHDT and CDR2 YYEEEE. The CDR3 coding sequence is TGTGCCAGCAGCTTCGGCTCCTACACAGATACGCAGTATTTT. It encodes CASSFGSYTDTQYF.

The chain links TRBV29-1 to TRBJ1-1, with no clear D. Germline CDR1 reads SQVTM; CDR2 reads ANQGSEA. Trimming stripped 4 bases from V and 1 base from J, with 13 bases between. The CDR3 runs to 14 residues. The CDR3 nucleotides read TGCAGCGTTGGCGGAGGGTACTCGAACACTGAAGCTTTCTTT. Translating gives CSVGGGYSNTEAFF.

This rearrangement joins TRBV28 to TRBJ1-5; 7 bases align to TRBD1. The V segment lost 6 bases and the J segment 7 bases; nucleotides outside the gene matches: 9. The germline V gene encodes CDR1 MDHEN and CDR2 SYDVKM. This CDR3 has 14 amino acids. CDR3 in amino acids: CASRLRQGGQPQHF. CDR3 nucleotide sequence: TGTGCCAGCAGGTTGAGACAGGGTGGACAGCCCCAGCATTTT.

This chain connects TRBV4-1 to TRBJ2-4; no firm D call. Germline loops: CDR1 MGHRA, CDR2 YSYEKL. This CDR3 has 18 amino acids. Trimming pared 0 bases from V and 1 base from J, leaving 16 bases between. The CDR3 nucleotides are TGCGCCAGCAGCCAAGAGCAGAGACGCGATGTGGCCAAAAACATTCAGTACTTC. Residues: CASSQEQRRDVAKNIQYF.

This CDR3 reads CASRFQGTNSPLHF. The CDR3 DNA reads TGCGCCAGCAGGTTCCAGGGGACGAATTCACCCCTCCACTTT. The rearrangement joins TRBV5-1 to TRBJ1-6; D is possibly TRBD1 (6 bases). CDR1 SGHRS and CDR2 YFSETQ come from the germline V gene. With 5 bases removed from V and 7 bases from J, the gap between germline ends came to 13 bases. The CDR3 consists of 14 residues.

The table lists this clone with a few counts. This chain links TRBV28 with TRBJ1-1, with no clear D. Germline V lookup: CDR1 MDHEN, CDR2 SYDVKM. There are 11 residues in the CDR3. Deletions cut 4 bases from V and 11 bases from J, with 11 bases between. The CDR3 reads CASSSQRRAFF. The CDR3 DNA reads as TGTGCCAGCAGTTCCCAGAGAAGGGCTTTCTTT.

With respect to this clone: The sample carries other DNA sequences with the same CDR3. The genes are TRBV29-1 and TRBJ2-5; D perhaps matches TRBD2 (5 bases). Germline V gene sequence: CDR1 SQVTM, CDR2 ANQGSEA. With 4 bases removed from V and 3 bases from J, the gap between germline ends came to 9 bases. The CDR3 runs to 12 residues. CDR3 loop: CSVVSGEETQYF. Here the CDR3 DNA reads TGCAGCGTTGTGAGCGGTGAAGAGACCCAGTACTTC.

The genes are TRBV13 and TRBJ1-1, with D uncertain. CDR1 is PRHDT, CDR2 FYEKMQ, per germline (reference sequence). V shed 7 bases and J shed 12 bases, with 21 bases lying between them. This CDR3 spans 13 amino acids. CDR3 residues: CASTLGLSSGTFF. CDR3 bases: TGTGCCAGCACTTTAGGGTTATCGAGTGGGACTTTCTTT.

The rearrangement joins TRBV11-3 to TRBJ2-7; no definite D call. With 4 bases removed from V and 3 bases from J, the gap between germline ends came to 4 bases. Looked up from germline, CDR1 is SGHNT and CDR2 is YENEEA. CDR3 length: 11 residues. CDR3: CASSYGYEQYF. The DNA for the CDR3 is TGTGCCAGCAGCTACGGCTACGAGCAGTACTTC. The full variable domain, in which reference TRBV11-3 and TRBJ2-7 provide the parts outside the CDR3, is EAGVVQSPRYKIIEKKQPVAFWCNPISGHNTLYWYLQNLGQGPELLIRYENEEAVDDSQLPKDRFSAERLKGVDSTLKIQPAELGDSAVYLCASSYGYEQYFGPGTRLTVT.

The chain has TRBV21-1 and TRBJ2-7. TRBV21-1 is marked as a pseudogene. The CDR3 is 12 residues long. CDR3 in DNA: TGTGCCGGATCTCTTCAGCCCTACGAGCAGTACTTC. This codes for CAGSLQPYEQYF.

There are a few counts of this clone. CDR3 nucleotide sequence: TGTGCCTGGAGTGTCAGTGGCAGGGTGGGACCTGAAGCTTTCTTT. Translating it yields CAWSVSGRVGPEAFF. This chain joins TRBV30 and TRBJ1-1; tentative D call: TRBD1 (5 bases). This CDR3 region has 15 residues. V was clipped by 0 bases and J by 6 bases, with 17 bases between them. Germline V gives CDR1 GTSNPN, CDR2 SVGIG (reference sequence).

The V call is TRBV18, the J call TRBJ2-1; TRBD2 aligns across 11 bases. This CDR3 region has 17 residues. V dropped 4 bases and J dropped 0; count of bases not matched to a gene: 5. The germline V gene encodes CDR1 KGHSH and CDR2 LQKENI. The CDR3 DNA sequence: TGTGCCAGCTCACGCAGGACTAGCGGGTCCTCCTACAATGAGCAGTTCTTC. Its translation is CASSRRTSGSSYNEQFF.

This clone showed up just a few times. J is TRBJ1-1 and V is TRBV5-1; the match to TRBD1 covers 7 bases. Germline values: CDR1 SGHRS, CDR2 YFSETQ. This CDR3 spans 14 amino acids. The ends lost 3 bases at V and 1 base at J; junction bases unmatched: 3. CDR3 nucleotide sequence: TGCGCCAGCAGCTGGGGACAGCGGAACACTGAAGCTTTCTTT. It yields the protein CASSWGQRNTEAFF.

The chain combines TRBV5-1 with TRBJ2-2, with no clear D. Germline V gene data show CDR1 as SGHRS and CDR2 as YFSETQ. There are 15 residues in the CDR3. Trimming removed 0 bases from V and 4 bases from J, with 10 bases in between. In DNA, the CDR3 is TGCGCCAGCAGCTTGGGAGGACGGGTCACCGGGGAGCTGTTTTTT. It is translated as CASSLGGRVTGELFF.

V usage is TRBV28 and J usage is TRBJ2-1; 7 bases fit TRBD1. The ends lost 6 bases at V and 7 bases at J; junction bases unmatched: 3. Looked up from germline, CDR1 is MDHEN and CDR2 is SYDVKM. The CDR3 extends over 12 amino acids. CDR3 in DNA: TGTGCCAGCAGCCACAGGGGAAATGAGCAGTTCTTC. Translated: CASSHRGNEQFF.